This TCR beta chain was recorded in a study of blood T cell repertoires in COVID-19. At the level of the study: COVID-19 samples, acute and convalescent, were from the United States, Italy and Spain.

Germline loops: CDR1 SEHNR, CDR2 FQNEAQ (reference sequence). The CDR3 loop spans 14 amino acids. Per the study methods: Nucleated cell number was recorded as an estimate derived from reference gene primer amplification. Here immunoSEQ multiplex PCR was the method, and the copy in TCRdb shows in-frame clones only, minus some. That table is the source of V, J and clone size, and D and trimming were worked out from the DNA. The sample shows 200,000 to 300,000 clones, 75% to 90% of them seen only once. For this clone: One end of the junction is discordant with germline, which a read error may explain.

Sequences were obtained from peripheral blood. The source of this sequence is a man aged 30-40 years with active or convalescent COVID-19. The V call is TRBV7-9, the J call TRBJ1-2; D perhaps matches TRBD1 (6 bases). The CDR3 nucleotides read TGTGCCAGCAGCAAGATGACAGGAGTCTATGCCTACACCTTC. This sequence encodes CASSKMTGVYAYTF.